What follows are 32 T cell receptor beta chains derived from one specimen sequenced in a study of molecular identifiers for immune sequencing clone quantification. Using its own MiXCR run on the PCR reads, TCRdb lists one record per CDR3 protein. This sample has approximately 59,000 distinct CDR3 sequences, with roughly 20% found just once. Sequenced material: naive CD8+ T cells from blood, with Jurkat cell RNA spiked in. Subset of the sample: FACS-sorted CD8+CD4-CCR7+CD45RA+ naive T cells. The receptors were sampled from a human donor in good health. Some libraries in this study had Jurkat cell RNA spiked in.

This clonotype has a handful of counts. The chain is built from TRBV15 and TRBJ2-1, with a weak D call TRBD2 (5 bases). The CDR3 consists of 15 residues. Germline lookup yields CDR1 LNHNV and CDR2 YYDKDF (reference sequence). Trimming took off 5 bases at V and 6 bases at J, with 17 bases between the two ends. CDR3 protein: CATSPSGTGVNEQFF. The CDR3 nucleotides read TGTGCCACCAGCCCATCGGGAACTGGGGTCAATGAGCAGTTCTTC. Complete variable domain (other parts from reference TRBV15 and TRBJ2-1): DAMVIQNPRYQVTQFGKPVTLSCSQTLNHNVMYWYQQKSSQAPKLLFHYYDKDFNNEADTPDNFQSRRPNTSFCFLDIRSPGLGDTAMYLCATSPSGTGVNEQFFGPGTRLTVL.

This clonotype appeared many times. The V gene is TRBV27, the J gene TRBJ1-1, with 7 bases fitting TRBD1. This CDR3 has 13 amino acids. The V and J ends lost 3 bases and 6 bases, in that order; junction bases with no gene match: 4. Germline CDR1 is MNHEY and CDR2 is SMNVEV (reference sequence). CDR3 in amino acids: CASSFIGGAEAFF. The CDR3, as DNA: TGTGCCAGCAGTTTTATAGGGGGCGCTGAAGCTTTCTTT.

This clonotype was seen at least ten times. J is TRBJ2-7 and V is TRBV7-2, with D tentatively TRBD2 (5 bases). Trimming took off 3 bases at V and 2 bases at J, with 8 bases between the two ends. CDR3 length: 13 amino acids. Germline assignment: CDR1 SGHTA and CDR2 FQGNSA. CDR3 amino acids: CASSLDLTYEQYF. The CDR3 nucleotides are TGTGCCAGCAGCTTGGACTTAACCTACGAGCAGTACTTC.

This clonotype was picked up many times. The chain employs TRBV20-1 and TRBJ2-7; 10 nucleotides match TRBD2. V lost 1 base, J lost 2 bases, and 11 bases stayed unmatched. CDR1 DFQATT and CDR2 SNEGSKA come from the germline V gene (reference sequence). The CDR3 is made up of 17 amino acids. CDR3 protein: CSARGPAGGPDPYEQYF. DNA of the CDR3: TGCAGTGCTAGAGGACCAGCGGGAGGGCCAGATCCCTACGAGCAGTACTTC.

V usage is TRBV28 and J usage is TRBJ2-7, with 9 bases lining up with TRBD2. After removal of 0 bases from V and 5 bases from J, the junction contained 5 bases not matched to a gene. From germline, CDR1 is MDHEN and CDR2 SYDVKM. This CDR3 is 15 amino acids long. This CDR3 is CASSLWAGGPNEQYF. In nucleotides, the CDR3 is TGTGCCAGCAGTTTATGGGCGGGAGGGCCCAACGAGCAGTACTTC.

The V gene is TRBV13, the J gene TRBJ2-5, with unresolved D. The V and J ends lost 4 bases and 0 bases respectively, with 6 bases between them. Germline V lookup: CDR1 PRHDT, CDR2 FYEKMQ (reference sequence). This CDR3 comprises 13 residues. CDR3 in amino acids: CASSSANQETQYF. The CDR3 DNA is TGTGCCAGCAGCTCCGCCAACCAAGAGACCCAGTACTTC. The full variable domain, with the rest looked up from reference TRBV13 and TRBJ2-5, is AAGVIQSPRHLIKEKRETATLKCYPIPRHDTVYWYQQGPGQDPQFLISFYEKMQSDKGSIPDRFSAQQFSDYHSELNMSSLELGDSALYFCASSSANQETQYFGPGTRLLVL.

There are many counts of this clonotype. The V and J genes are TRBV20-1 and TRBJ2-1, with 9 bases lining up with TRBD1. J lost 5 bases, V lost 2 bases, and 19 bases had no gene match. Germline V CDR1 and CDR2: DFQATT, SNEGSKA (reference sequence). The CDR3 totals 19 residues. The CDR3 sequence is CSARSVTGQGINRDNEQFF. DNA of the CDR3: TGCAGTGCTAGATCGGTGACGGGACAGGGCATTAATCGCGACAATGAGCAGTTCTTC.

This clonotype was recorded at least ten times. The V call is TRBV27, the J call TRBJ1-1; D not resolved. V gave up 3 bases and J gave up 10 bases, with 24 bases separating them. Germline V lookup: CDR1 MNHEY, CDR2 SMNVEV (reference sequence). The CDR3 loop spans 16 amino acids. The CDR3 reads CASSFGPQRTHEVAFF. DNA of the CDR3: TGTGCCAGCAGTTTTGGGCCTCAGCGGACTCACGAGGTAGCTTTCTTT.

The sample holds many counts of this clonotype. The J gene is TRBJ2-7, the V gene TRBV20-1; TRBD2 matches 7 bases. The CDR3 extends over 13 amino acids. CDR1 and CDR2 from the germline V gene are DFQATT and SNEGSKA (reference sequence). The trim removed 6 bases at V and 3 bases at J, leaving 8 bases unmatched. The CDR3 here is CSANSGGGYEQYF. In DNA, the CDR3 is TGCAGTGCGAATTCCGGCGGGGGCTACGAGCAGTACTTC.

The chain couples TRBV28 to TRBJ2-7; tentative D call: TRBD1 (6 bases). CDR1 is MDHEN, CDR2 SYDVKM, per germline. CDR3 length equals 13 residues. The ends were cut back, 8 bases at V and 1 base at J, with 12 bases in the middle. CDR3 amino acids: CASAAQGSYEQYF. The CDR3 coding sequence is TGTGCCAGCGCCGCGCAGGGGTCCTACGAGCAGTACTTC.

Of note for this clonotype: Since a much larger clone is just one base distant, this may be a read error. The CDR3 reads CASSLTEVTGEQSF. The CDR3 DNA reads TGTGCCAGCAGCTTAACTGAGGTAACGGGTGAGCAGTCCTTC. The gene calls are TRBV7-9 and TRBJ2-1; D call uncertain. The CDR3 length is 14 residues. Germline V lookup: CDR1 SEHNR, CDR2 FQNEAQ (reference sequence).

There are a few counts of this clonotype. J is TRBJ2-7 and V is TRBV12-5; 8 bases are a match to TRBD2. V lost 2 bases and J lost 5; bases outside the gene matches: 8. Germline CDR1 and CDR2: LGHNT and FRNRAP. This CDR3 contains 15 residues. CDR3 bases: TGTGCTAGTGGTTTGACAAGCGGGAGCTCACACGAGCAGTACTTC. The encoded protein is CASGLTSGSSHEQYF.

The chain combines TRBV7-9 with TRBJ2-7; D is unresolved. V shed 4 bases and J shed 4 bases, with 11 bases lying between them. The germline CDR1 and CDR2 sequences are SEHNR and FQNEAQ (reference sequence). This CDR3 has 13 residues. The CDR3 is CASSSPIRYEQYF. The CDR3 DNA is TGTGCCAGCAGCTCCCCGATTAGATACGAGCAGTACTTC.

This clonotype was recorded at least ten times. The chain uses TRBV12-5 and TRBJ1-2, with D possibly being TRBD1 (6 bases). The CDR3 spans 15 residues. CDR1 and CDR2 (germline): LGHNT, FRNRAP. V was cut by 7 bases and J by 6 bases, with 21 bases left in between. CDR3 in DNA: TGTGCTAGTGACCGGGGGCAGGGAGGGGACAATGGCTACACCTTC. Translated: CASDRGQGGDNGYTF.

This clonotype was seen repeatedly, ten times or more. This chain uses TRBV28 with TRBJ2-3; TRBD1 matches 8 bases. The germline CDR1 and CDR2 sequences are MDHEN and SYDVKM. The CDR3 is 15 residues long. J lost 4 bases, V lost 3 bases, and 6 bases had no gene match. The CDR3 sequence: CASSFAGGPADTQYF. CDR3 DNA sequence: TGTGCCAGCAGTTTTGCAGGGGGCCCCGCAGATACGCAGTATTTT.

A remark on this clonotype: The junction differs from germline at one of its ends, possibly a read error. The chain recombines TRBV7-9 with TRBJ1-6; no clear D gene. Germline loops: CDR1 SEHNR, CDR2 FQNEAQ (reference sequence). The CDR3 is 17 residues long. DNA of the CDR3: TGTGCCGGCAGCTTAGATCCCCGGAATTCCTATAATTCACCCCTCCACTTT. It is translated as CAGSLDPRNSYNSPLHF.

This clonotype was counted many times. This sequence joins TRBV27 and TRBJ2-5; maybe TRBD2 (6 bases). The V gene's germline CDR1 is MNHEY and CDR2 SMNVEV (reference sequence). V lost 8 bases and J lost 1, with 8 bases in between. The CDR3 is 12 amino acids. CDR3 nucleotides: TGTGCCAGCCGGGACTTCCAAGAGACCCAGTACTTC. Its protein product is CASRDFQETQYF.

This clonotype was counted many times. The rearrangement joins TRBV7-9 to TRBJ1-6, with TRBD1 identical over 7 bases. The CDR3 totals 19 residues. V lost 0 bases to trimming and J lost 1 base; unmatched junction nucleotides: 9. The germline CDR1 and CDR2 sequences are SEHNR and FQNEAQ (reference sequence). The DNA for the CDR3 is TGTGCCAGCAGCTTAGCGCAGTCTTGGGACAGTTCCTATAATTCACCCCTCCACTTT. Its translation is CASSLAQSWDSSYNSPLHF.

To note about this clonotype: Its ends do not fully match the called genes, so a read error is possible. The J gene is TRBJ1-5, the V gene TRBV7-8; tentatively, D is TRBD1 (5 bases). This CDR3 is built from 22 residues. The germline V gene encodes CDR1 SGHVS and CDR2 FQNEAQ. The CDR3 here is CASSPLETGPSSIHYSNQPRHF. The CDR3, as DNA: TGTGCCAGCAGTCCCCTAGAAACGGGACCTTCCTCTATCCATTATAGCAATCAGCCCCGGCATTTT. Full variable domain (outside the CDR3, taken from reference TRBV7-8 and TRBJ1-5): GAGVSQSPRYKVAKRGQDVALRCDPISGHVSLFWYQQALGQGPEFLTYFQNEAQLDKSGLPSDRFFAERPEGSVSTLKIQRTQQEDSAVYLCASSPLETGPSSIHYSNQPRHFGDGTRLSIL.

This clonotype was seen many times. This chain joins TRBV11-3 and TRBJ2-1, with TRBD2 as a possible D gene (6 bases). Trimming pared 4 bases from V and 0 bases from J, leaving 10 bases between. Germline V lookup: CDR1 SGHNT, CDR2 YENEEA. The length of the CDR3 is 15 residues. DNA for the CDR3: TGTGCCAGCAGCTCAGCGGGTTCCTCCTACAATGAGCAGTTCTTC. It encodes CASSSAGSSYNEQFF.

As for this clonotype: This could be a read error, since a much larger clone is one nucleotide away. The chain uses TRBV28 and TRBJ2-2; weak D call: TRBD2 (5 bases). Germline loops: CDR1 MDHEN, CDR2 SYDVKM. The CDR3 covers 17 residues. CDR3 coding DNA: TGTGCCGGCAGTTTTAGAGGGCCAGGCAGTACCACCGGGGAGCTGTTTTTT. This gives the protein CAGSFRGPGSTTGELFF.

Concerning this clonotype itself: The germline gene is not matched at one end of the junction; a read error may be the cause. The J gene is TRBJ2-5, the V gene TRBV7-9; the D gene is possibly TRBD2 (5 bases). The CDR3 contains 14 residues. Germline assignment: CDR1 SEHNR and CDR2 FQNEAQ (reference sequence). CDR3 sequence (DNA): TGTGCCAGCAGCTTCATTTTGAGGTGGGAGACCCAGCGCTTC. Translating gives CASSFILRWETQRF.

In this sample, this clonotype turned up many times. The chain links TRBV7-6 to TRBJ2-7; the match to TRBD1 covers 10 bases. The junction had 9 bases not matched to a gene; V was cut back by 5 bases and J by 5 bases. The V gene's germline CDR1 is SGHVS and CDR2 FNYEAQ. The CDR3 extends over 15 amino acids. The CDR3 DNA follows: TGTGCCAGCAGCCCCTCCCGGGACAGGGGCGACGAGCAGTACTTC. Protein product: CASSPSRDRGDEQYF.

As concerns this clonotype: The junction departs from the called germline gene at one end, perhaps through a read error. The chain joins TRBV7-3 to TRBJ2-1; D possibly corresponds to TRBD1 (6 bases). This CDR3 has 16 residues. Germline-derived CDR1 and CDR2 are SGHTA and FQGTGA. CDR3 in amino acids: CASSLSSGGSYNEQSF. Written as DNA, the CDR3 is TGTGCCAGCAGTCTTTCCTCTGGGGGCTCCTACAATGAGCAGTCCTTC.

Ten or more counts support this clonotype. The gene calls are TRBV7-9 and TRBJ2-5, with a tentative D call TRBD2 (6 bases). Trimming left V 3 bases short and J 5 bases short, with 10 bases between. Germline-derived CDR1 and CDR2 are SEHNR and FQNEAQ (reference sequence). The CDR3 consists of 13 residues. This CDR3 is CASSFPSEETQYF. CDR3 bases: TGTGCCAGCAGCTTTCCTAGCGAGGAGACCCAGTACTTC.

In regard to this clonotype: It may be a read error: a sequence one base away is much more abundant. V is TRBV20-1 and J is TRBJ1-3; D ambiguous. The CDR3 is made up of 15 amino acids. Germline CDR1 reads DFQATT; CDR2 reads SNEGSKA (reference sequence). The CDR3: CCARAMDGGGNTIYF. CDR3 nucleotides: TGCTGTGCTAGAGCCATGGACGGCGGAGGAAACACCATATATTTT.

This clonotype has just one count. Given a much more abundant clone one base away, this may be a read error. The V gene is TRBV5-3, the J gene TRBJ2-7; D is perhaps TRBD1 (6 bases). TRBV5-3 is marked as an open reading frame, function uncertain. CDR3 length: 15 residues. The CDR3 here is CASSLTARDINKQYF. The CDR3 nucleotides read TGTGCCAGCAGCTTGACCGCTAGGGACATTAACAAGCAGTACTTC.

This clonotype was recorded many times. The CDR3 DNA reads as TGTGCCAGCAGCCGCGTCGGGGCCAACGTCCTGACTTTC. Translating it yields CASSRVGANVLTF. The chain is built from TRBV5-6 and TRBJ2-6; D remains unclear. Germline lookup yields CDR1 SGHDT and CDR2 YYEEEE. V lost 4 bases and J 4 bases, leaving 6 bases between the germline ends. The CDR3 is 13 amino acids.

Many counts were recorded for this clonotype. The chain joins TRBV10-3 to TRBJ2-3; 11 bases map to TRBD2. V dropped 6 bases and J dropped 0; count of bases not matched to a gene: 2. Germline CDR1 and CDR2: ENHRY and SYGVKD. The CDR3 extends over 15 amino acids. CDR3 DNA: TGTGCCATCAGGAGGACTAGCGGGAGCACAGATACGCAGTATTTT. This translates into CAIRRTSGSTDTQYF.

This clonotype showed up many times. V gene TRBV4-1 combines with J gene TRBJ2-7; 8 bases line up with TRBD2. Germline CDR1 and CDR2: MGHRA and YSYEKL. The CDR3 is 15 amino acids. The V and J ends lost 0 bases and 1 base, in that order; junction bases with no gene match: 2. CDR3 loop: CASSQDGTRSYEQYF. The CDR3, as DNA: TGCGCCAGCAGCCAAGATGGGACTAGATCCTACGAGCAGTACTTC.

This clonotype was observed many times. This chain joins TRBV5-6 and TRBJ1-1; 8 bases map to TRBD1. CDR1 is SGHDT and CDR2 is YYEEEE in the germline V gene. Trimming cost V 4 bases and J 5 bases; bases outside gene matches: 7. The CDR3 spans 14 residues. CDR3 bases: TGTGCCAGCAGCCCGGACAGGGCAGTAACTGAAGCTTTCTTT. Its translation: CASSPDRAVTEAFF.

This clonotype was observed at least ten times. V and J are TRBV9 and TRBJ2-5; TRBD1 agrees at 8 bases. Germline lookup yields CDR1 SGDLS and CDR2 YYNGEE. The junction had 10 bases not matched to a gene; V was cut back by 0 bases and J by 3 bases. CDR3 length: 17 amino acids. The CDR3 is CASSVDFQGAREETQYF. The CDR3 nucleotides read TGTGCCAGCAGCGTAGATTTTCAGGGGGCGAGGGAAGAGACCCAGTACTTC.